These 31 T cell receptor beta chains were sequenced from one sample in a study of monozygotic twins with inflammatory bowel disease. Reanalyzing the 5' RACE reads, TCRdb keeps one entry per CDR3 protein, without DNA. The sample holds about 450,000 distinct CDR3 sequences. Source material: blood. The receptors were gathered from a human donor with ulcerative colitis or Crohn's disease, or a healthy co-twin of an affected twin (not recorded which).

V is TRBV24-1 and J is TRBJ2-2; the D call from TCRdb, TRBD1, cannot be confirmed without DNA. The germline V gene has CDR1 KGHDR and CDR2 SFDVKD. This CDR3 region has 17 residues. CDR3 residues: CATSDFGQGANTGELFF.

The chain links TRBV24-1 to TRBJ2-1; TCRdb reports TRBD1, a call that lacks DNA to check it against. CDR1 is KGHDR, CDR2 SFDVKD, per germline. This CDR3 is built from 16 residues. CDR3 amino acids: CATSDQTGGIYNEQFF.

The CDR3 region is CASSLGLAGNNEQFF. The chain joins TRBV12-3 or TRBV12-4 to TRBJ2-1; TCRdb selects TRBD2, and the lack of DNA leaves this call unchecked. The CDR3 loop spans 15 amino acids.

The chain employs TRBV18 and TRBJ2-4; the D gene TCRdb calls, TRBD2, cannot be checked with no DNA. The CDR3 runs to 14 residues. The germline CDR1 and CDR2 sequences are KGHSH and LQKENI. The CDR3 region is CASSPPDRRNIQYF.

The chain carries TRBV18 and TRBJ2-3. Germline V CDR1 and CDR2: KGHSH, LQKENI. The CDR3 is 16 amino acids. The CDR3 reads CASSPPSSSGTDTQYF.

The gene calls are TRBV4-2 and TRBJ1-4; TCRdb selects TRBD1, and the lack of DNA leaves this call unchecked. CDR1 and CDR2 from the germline V gene are LGHNA and YNFKEQ. The CDR3 length is 16 residues. CDR3 protein: CASSQGREGRGEKLFF.

The V call is TRBV4-2, the J call TRBJ2-7. CDR3 length: 12 residues. Looked up from germline, CDR1 is LGHNA and CDR2 is YNFKEQ. CDR3 sequence: CASSQDGYEQYF.

The V and J genes are TRBV20-1 and TRBJ2-1; the D call from TCRdb, TRBD1, cannot be confirmed without DNA. Germline-derived CDR1 and CDR2 are DFQATT and SNEGSKA (reference sequence). This CDR3 has 15 residues. CDR3 sequence reads: CSARGEGQYYNEQFF.

The chain uses TRBV20-1 and TRBJ2-1; TCRdb's D call of TRBD1 is untestable without DNA. Germline V gene data show CDR1 as DFQATT and CDR2 as SNEGSKA (reference sequence). This CDR3 has 14 amino acids. The CDR3 spells CSANRDRGYNEQFF.

V and J are TRBV5-1 and TRBJ2-2. Germline V lookup: CDR1 SGHRS, CDR2 YFSETQ. The CDR3 sequence is 13 residues long. CDR3 sequence: CASSLDATGELFF. Variable domain in full (rest from reference TRBV5-1 and TRBJ2-2): KAGVTQTPRYLIKTRGQQVTLSCSPISGHRSVSWYQQTPGQGLQFLFEYFSETQRNKGNFPGRFSGRQFSNSRSEMNVSTLELGDSALYLCASSLDATGELFFGEGSRLTVL.

The rearrangement uses TRBV6-1 and TRBJ1-2; TCRdb indicates TRBD1, and absent DNA this call remains unverified. CDR1 and CDR2 from the germline V gene are MNHNS and SASEGT. The CDR3 is made up of 15 amino acids. This CDR3 is CASSETGQGPYGYTF.

The chain recombines TRBV6-1 with TRBJ1-5; TCRdb returns TRBD1, unconfirmable since there is no DNA. The germline V gene encodes CDR1 MNHNS and CDR2 SASEGT. The CDR3 contains 13 residues. CDR3 amino acids: CASRPGPNQPQHF.

The chain uses TRBV7-2 and TRBJ2-7; TCRdb lists TRBD2, though no DNA is available to test this call. The CDR3 sequence is 13 residues long. From germline, CDR1 is SGHTA and CDR2 FQGNSA. CDR3 amino acids: CASRVAAYYEQYF.

The V and J genes are TRBV20-1 and TRBJ2-1. The CDR3 is 12 residues long. CDR1 and CDR2 from the germline V gene are DFQATT and SNEGSKA (reference sequence). The CDR3 reads CSASGLYNEQFF.

The rearrangement links TRBV7-9 to TRBJ2-2; TCRdb's D gene call, TRBD1, goes unchecked for lack of DNA. CDR1 SEHNR and CDR2 FQNEAQ come from the germline V gene (reference sequence). There are 16 residues in the CDR3. The CDR3 sequence: CASSPRRAGATGELFF.

The rearrangement uses TRBV6-2 or TRBV6-3 and TRBJ2-1. The germline gives CDR1 MNHEY, CDR2 SVGEGT. The CDR3 totals 13 residues. The CDR3 protein is CASDGTPLNEQFF.

The chain is built from TRBV5-1 and TRBJ1-2. The CDR3 sequence is 15 residues long. Germline CDR1 and CDR2: SGHRS and YFSETQ. The CDR3 region is CASSLEVRGGYGYTF.

The chain carries TRBV20-1 and TRBJ2-2; TCRdb picks TRBD1, but there is no DNA to check that call. The V gene's germline CDR1 is DFQATT and CDR2 SNEGSKA (reference sequence). There are 13 residues in the CDR3. The CDR3 here is CSARTPGTGELFF.

V and J are TRBV29-1 and TRBJ1-1. This CDR3 is built from 13 residues. CDR1 and CDR2 (germline): SQVTM, ANQGSEA. The CDR3 sequence: CTGGRGLNTEAFF.

The chain has TRBV7-2 and TRBJ2-1; with no DNA, the TCRdb D assignment of TRBD1 cannot be verified. The germline V gene has CDR1 SGHTA and CDR2 FQGNSA. The CDR3 consists of 15 residues. This CDR3 is CASSLPGGIYNEQFF.

The rearrangement links TRBV18 to TRBJ2-7; TCRdb designates TRBD2, a call that cannot be tested without DNA. Germline V lookup: CDR1 KGHSH, CDR2 LQKENI. CDR3 length: 12 amino acids. The CDR3 protein is CASSPGSLEQYF.

This chain joins TRBV7-9 and TRBJ2-3; TCRdb designates TRBD2, a call that cannot be tested without DNA. Germline V gene sequence: CDR1 SEHNR, CDR2 FQNEAQ (reference sequence). The CDR3 covers 14 residues. The CDR3: CASTRGGSTDTQYF. Drawing the rest from reference TRBV7-9 and TRBJ2-3, the complete variable domain is DTGVSQNPRHKITKRGQNVTFRCDPISEHNRLYWYRQTLGQGPEFLTYFQNEAQLEKSRLLSDRFSAERPKGSFSTLEIQRTEQGDSAMYLCASTRGGSTDTQYFGPGTRLTVL.

The chain combines TRBV5-1 with TRBJ1-2; TCRdb calls TRBD1, which cannot be checked without DNA. The CDR3 contains 15 residues. Looked up from germline, CDR1 is SGHRS and CDR2 is YFSETQ. CDR3 in amino acids: CASSLGLGQNYGYTF.

This chain uses TRBV28 with TRBJ1-1; as DNA is missing, the TRBD1 call by TCRdb cannot be tested. The CDR3 runs to 14 residues. Germline V lookup: CDR1 MDHEN, CDR2 SYDVKM. The CDR3 loop reads CASSLGKGHQEAFF.

The V gene is TRBV6-1, the J gene TRBJ2-3; TCRdb's D call, TRBD2, is unchecked because there is no DNA. The CDR3 has 15 residues. In germline, CDR1 is MNHNS, CDR2 SASEGT. The CDR3 sequence: CASSPTSAGTDTQYF.

The V gene is TRBV6-5, the J gene TRBJ1-4; lacking DNA, the TRBD1 call made by TCRdb goes unchecked. The CDR3 extends over 14 amino acids. The V gene's germline CDR1 is MNHEY and CDR2 SVGAGI. The CDR3 protein is CASSYRGRNEKLFF.

The chain combines TRBV5-1 with TRBJ2-5; TCRdb names TRBD2, which stays unverified in the absence of DNA. In germline, CDR1 is SGHRS, CDR2 YFSETQ. The length of the CDR3 is 16 residues. CDR3 sequence reads: CASSLATSGSQETQYF.

The chain joins TRBV7-6 to TRBJ2-7; TCRdb's D call of TRBD1 is untestable without DNA. The CDR3 runs 14 residues. Germline CDR1 and CDR2: SGHVS and FNYEAQ. The CDR3 spells CASSKTGTSYEQYF.

CDR3 in amino acids: CPAPGLLFYNEQFF. This chain joins TRBV28 and TRBJ2-1; the TRBD2 assignment by TCRdb is unverifiable without DNA. The CDR3 spans 14 residues. In germline, CDR1 is MDHEN, CDR2 SYDVKM.

The chain uses TRBV5-1 and TRBJ2-5. Germline values: CDR1 SGHRS, CDR2 YFSETQ. This CDR3 is 14 amino acids long. The CDR3 is CASSLGVSQETQYF.

This chain uses TRBV11-2 with TRBJ2-3; the TCRdb D gene call, TRBD1, has no DNA to confirm it. The germline gives CDR1 SGHAT, CDR2 FQNNGV. The CDR3 consists of 18 residues. CDR3 loop: CASSLISRQGVSTDTQYF.